One and the same sample provided the 18 T cell receptor beta chains below, sequenced in a study of technical replicates of blood from a handful of donors. Sequenced by immunoSEQ multiplex PCR; TCRdb stores in-frame clones only, minus some. Of 60,000 to 80,000 clones listed, around 94% are singletons. Sequenced input: T cells isolated from PBMCs. These receptors originate from a human donor in good health.

This rearrangement joins TRBV13 to TRBJ1-1; D might be TRBD1 (5 bases). Per germline, CDR1 PRHDT and CDR2 FYEKMQ (reference sequence). The CDR3 contains 12 residues. V lost 4 bases and J 6 bases, leaving 9 bases between the germline ends. The CDR3 loop is CASSWGGAEAFF. CDR3 in DNA: TGTGCCAGCAGCTGGGGGGGGGCTGAAGCTTTCTTT.

For the CDR3, the DNA is TGTGCCAGCAGCTCTCAGGGATCCACTGAAGCTTTCTTT. It is translated as CASSSQGSTEAFF. This chain uses TRBV7-6 with TRBJ1-1, with D tentatively TRBD1 (5 bases). CDR1 SGHVS and CDR2 FNYEAQ come from the germline V gene. V was trimmed by 4 bases and J by 4 bases, leaving 10 bases between them. The CDR3 is made up of 13 amino acids.

The chain carries TRBV2 and TRBJ2-7; 9 bases are shared with TRBD1. Per the germline V gene, CDR1 is SNHLY and CDR2 is FYNNEI. The CDR3 is 18 residues long. The junction had 17 bases not matched to a gene; V was cut back by 8 bases and J by 0 bases. The CDR3 DNA follows: TGTGCCAGCCTTTGGGACAGGGACACATCTGTACTCTCCTACGAGCAGTACTTC. Translation gives CASLWDRDTSVLSYEQYF.

V is TRBV9 and J is TRBJ2-1; 10 nucleotides line up with TRBD1. The V and J ends lost 0 bases and 2 bases, in that order; junction bases with no gene match: 8. This CDR3 has 18 residues. The germline gives CDR1 SGDLS, CDR2 YYNGEE. CDR3 DNA sequence: TGTGCCAGCAGCGTAGCGGGGGACAGGGGCTCCCCCTACAATGAGCAGTTCTTC. It translates to CASSVAGDRGSPYNEQFF.

V gene TRBV5-1 combines with J gene TRBJ2-1; TRBD2 matches at 9 bases. The CDR3 spans 15 residues. Trimming at V came to 3 bases and at J to 8 bases, leaving 9 bases not matched to a gene. In germline, CDR1 is SGHRS, CDR2 YFSETQ. The DNA of the CDR3 is TGCGCCAGCAGCTCGGGACTAGCCCCCTGGGATGAGCAGTTCTTC. Translated, it gives CASSSGLAPWDEQFF.

V usage is TRBV6-5 and J usage is TRBJ2-5; possibly TRBD2 for D (6 bases). The CDR3 consists of 15 residues. V lost 8 bases, J lost 5 bases, and 21 bases lay in between. From germline, CDR1 is MNHEY and CDR2 SVGAGI. The CDR3 reads CASSPERVGGETQYF. In DNA form, the CDR3 reads TGTGCCAGCTCTCCCGAAAGGGTTGGGGGGGAGACCCAGTACTTC.

This chain links TRBV7-6 with TRBJ1-1; D unresolved. V gave up 5 bases and J gave up 2 bases, with 18 bases separating them. Looked up from germline, CDR1 is SGHVS and CDR2 is FNYEAQ. The CDR3 extends over 16 amino acids. CDR3 sequence (DNA): TGTGCCAGCAGCCCCCCCTATGGAGAAGGTAACACTGAAGCTTTCTTT. Its translation is CASSPPYGEGNTEAFF.

A single count supports this clone. The chain recombines TRBV25-1 with TRBJ1-1; 7 bases agree with TRBD1. Trimming took 1 base from V and 8 from J; bases not matched to a gene: 10. The CDR3 extends over 15 amino acids. From germline, CDR1 is MGHDK and CDR2 SYGVNS. The CDR3 region is CASSESRGIAGEAFF. The CDR3 DNA reads TGTGCCAGCAGTGAATCCAGGGGGATCGCCGGAGAAGCTTTCTTT.

The chain uses TRBV7-2 and TRBJ2-7, with TRBD1 matching 10 bases. The germline V gene has CDR1 SGHTA and CDR2 FQGNSA. The CDR3 consists of 14 residues. Trimming took 6 bases from V and 4 from J; bases not matched to a gene: 6. The CDR3 nucleotides are TGTGCCAGCAGGGATAGGGACAGGGGTTACGAGCAGTACTTC. This sequence encodes CASRDRDRGYEQYF. The full variable domain, rest sourced from reference TRBV7-2 and TRBJ2-7, is GAGVSQSPSNKVTEKGKDVELRCDPISGHTALYWYRQSLGQGLEFLIYFQGNSAPDKSGLPSDRFSAERTGGSVSTLTIQRTQQEDSAVYLCASRDRDRGYEQYFGPGTRLTVT.

This chain connects TRBV5-1 to TRBJ2-7; D gene uncertain. V lost 0 bases and J 12 bases, leaving 13 bases between the germline ends. The CDR3 loop spans 12 amino acids. From germline, CDR1 is SGHRS and CDR2 YFSETQ. Written as DNA, the CDR3 is TGCGCCAGCAGCTTGGTGTGGTGTGGTAGGTACTTC. Its translation is CASSLVWCGRYF.

The rearrangement links TRBV13 to TRBJ2-7; TRBD2 aligns across 7 bases. Trimming removed 2 bases from V and 10 bases from J; junction bases left unmatched: 11. Germline CDR1 is PRHDT and CDR2 is FYEKMQ (reference sequence). The CDR3 has 14 amino acids. The CDR3 DNA is TGTGCCAGCAGCTTAATGGGGGAGGGCCGGGATCAGTACTTC. This codes for CASSLMGEGRDQYF.

V usage is TRBV9 and J usage is TRBJ2-7; 8 bases line up with TRBD1. The CDR3 runs to 13 residues. CDR1 is SGDLS and CDR2 is YYNGEE in the germline V gene. The trim removed 3 bases at V and 6 bases at J, leaving 5 bases unmatched. CDR3 loop: CASSGDRTFEQYF. The CDR3 bases are TGTGCCAGCAGCGGGGACAGGACATTCGAGCAGTACTTC.

The J gene is TRBJ2-7, the V gene TRBV19; 7 bases map to TRBD1. The CDR3 runs to 16 residues. Germline V gene sequence: CDR1 LNHDA, CDR2 SQIVND (reference sequence). Losses at the gene ends were 7 bases for V and 5 bases for J; bases not matched to a gene: 17. The CDR3 loop reads CASTPTHRGNTHEQYF. The CDR3 nucleotides read TGTGCCAGTACCCCGACACACAGGGGAAATACGCACGAGCAGTACTTC.

The chain carries TRBV4-1 and TRBJ1-1, with D tentatively TRBD1 (6 bases). CDR1 is MGHRA, CDR2 YSYEKL, per germline. This CDR3 has 15 amino acids. Trimming pared 7 bases from V and 3 bases from J, leaving 18 bases between. This CDR3 is CASNQGRWADTEAFF. In nucleotides, the CDR3 is TGCGCCAGCAACCAGGGGAGGTGGGCGGACACTGAAGCTTTCTTT.

The chain couples TRBV9 to TRBJ2-1; 9 nucleotides agree with TRBD2. J lost 5 bases, V lost 0 bases, and 12 bases had no gene match. This CDR3 is 18 amino acids long. Germline values: CDR1 SGDLS, CDR2 YYNGEE. The CDR3 DNA sequence: TGTGCCAGCAGCGTAGCGGCCTCCTTTGCGGGAGGGGACAATGAGCAGTTCTTC. Translation: CASSVAASFAGGDNEQFF.

This chain links TRBV4-3 with TRBJ2-1; tentatively, D is TRBD1 (5 bases). Germline CDR1 and CDR2: LGHNA and YSLEER. The CDR3 sequence is 16 residues long. The ends were cut back, 0 bases at V and 3 bases at J, with 12 bases in the middle. CDR3 sequence (DNA): TGCGCCAGCAGCCAAGATTCAGGGTATGGCTACAATGAGCAGTTCTTC. Translation gives CASSQDSGYGYNEQFF.

The chain carries TRBV11-3 and TRBJ2-1, with 8 bases identical to TRBD2. The junction had 10 bases not matched to a gene; V was cut back by 6 bases and J by 6 bases. Germline loops: CDR1 SGHNT, CDR2 YENEEA. This CDR3 has 15 residues. The CDR3 here is CASSESGSTSNEQFF. The CDR3 coding sequence is TGTGCCAGCAGTGAGAGCGGGAGTACGAGCAATGAGCAGTTCTTC.

The genes are TRBV7-3 and TRBJ2-7; TRBD2 matches at 9 bases. CDR1 is SGHTA and CDR2 is FQGTGA in the germline V gene. The ends lost 2 bases at V and 5 bases at J; junction bases unmatched: 7. The CDR3 runs to 15 residues. CDR3 sequence reads: CASSLGREGPDEQYF. CDR3 in DNA: TGTGCCAGCAGCTTAGGGCGGGAGGGCCCCGACGAGCAGTACTTC.